Sequencing of this TCR beta chain was carried out in a study of T cell responses to AZD1222 COVID-19 vaccine. Of note for this clone: The target antigen is unknown.

Some clones are missing from TCRdb's copy, which holds only in-frame ones; the method was immunoSEQ multiplex PCR. The sample holds 150,000 to 200,000 clones, 85% to 90% seen once. The V gene's germline CDR1 is KGHSH and CDR2 LQKENI. The V and J ends lost 5 bases and 0 bases, in that order; junction bases with no gene match: 3. The CDR3 has 14 amino acids. Findings of the study overall: The reported proportion of spike-specific TCRs targeting unmutated variant regions was nearly half. Clonal diversity was possibly underestimated; the donors were predominantly white British and more often female. Dominant at 160-218 and 743-854, vaccine-associated CD4 TCRs also spanned spike. Following two doses of AZD1222, Spike-specific TCR breadth and depth rose.

The chain combines TRBV18 with TRBJ1-1, with 7 bases identical to TRBD1. This sample comprised peripheral blood, obtained on day 0 of MenACWY control vaccination. This TCR was recovered from an adult in good health. CDR3 residues: CASSSQGLNTEAFF. The CDR3 DNA sequence: TGTGCCAGCTCATCACAGGGGTTGAACACTGAAGCTTTCTTT.